Following are 13 T cell receptor beta chains from one sample sequenced in a study of T cell responses to AZD1222 COVID-19 vaccine. Sequencing used immunoSEQ multiplex PCR; TCRdb keeps in-frame clones, though not all of them. This sample has some 120,000 clones; about 91% occur once, and the top ten carry over 2.5%. Material: peripheral blood, obtained on day 0 of AZD1222 vaccination. These receptors came from an adult in good health.

The chain uses TRBV3-1 (or the pseudogene TRBV3-2) and TRBJ2-1; 8 bases are shared with TRBD2. Germline loops: CDR1 LGHDT, CDR2 YNNKEL (reference sequence). V shed 0 bases and J 5 bases; nucleotides not matched to a gene: 9. This CDR3 comprises 17 residues. CDR3 in amino acids: CASSQDWWREDNNEQFF. Written as DNA, the CDR3 is TGTGCCAGCAGCCAAGATTGGTGGCGGGAGGATAACAATGAGCAGTTCTTC.

The genes are TRBV21-1 and TRBJ1-5; no check of the table's D call, TRBD1, against the DNA was made. TRBV21-1 is deemed a pseudogene. The CDR3 runs to 14 residues. The CDR3 reads CASSKFQVRQPQHF. Here the CDR3 DNA reads TGTGCCAGCAGCAAATTCCAGGTTCGTCAGCCCCAGCATTTT.

The rearrangement links TRBV14 to TRBJ2-7, with 10 bases that match TRBD1. V trimming: 0 bases; J trimming: 2 bases; junction bases outside the gene matches: 7. Germline V gene sequence: CDR1 SGHDN, CDR2 FVKESK. The CDR3 runs to 17 residues. The CDR3 DNA sequence: TGTGCCAGCAGCCAAGATCCCCCGGGACAGGGGACCTACGAGCAGTACTTC. Translating it yields CASSQDPPGQGTYEQYF. Drawing the rest from reference TRBV14 and TRBJ2-7, the complete variable domain is EAGVTQFPSHSVIEKGQTVTLRCDPISGHDNLYWYRRVMGKEIKFLLHFVKESKQDESGMPNNRFLAERTGGTYSTLKVQPAELEDSGVYFCASSQDPPGQGTYEQYFGPGTRLTVT.

J is TRBJ2-1 and V is TRBV14; D is uncertain. From germline, CDR1 is SGHDN and CDR2 FVKESK. This CDR3 is built from 16 residues. Trimming removed 0 bases from V and 3 bases from J, with 12 bases in between. The CDR3 loop reads CASSQDVTVIYNEQFF. The CDR3 bases are TGTGCCAGCAGCCAAGATGTAACAGTTATCTACAATGAGCAGTTCTTC.

The chain joins TRBV5-5 to TRBJ1-4; D gene unclear. CDR1 SGHKS and CDR2 YYEKEE come from the germline V gene (reference sequence). CDR3 length: 16 residues. V gave up 4 bases and J gave up 0 bases, with 13 bases separating them. This chain's CDR3 is CASSRSLAATNEKLFF. The CDR3 coding sequence is TGTGCCAGCAGCCGGAGTCTGGCTGCAACTAATGAAAAACTGTTTTTT. Looking up the rest from reference TRBV5-5 and TRBJ1-4 gives the full variable domain: DAGVTQSPTHLIKTRGQQVTLRCSPISGHKSVSWYQQVLGQGPQFIFQYYEKEERGRGNFPDRFSARQFPNYSSELNVNALLLGDSALYLCASSRSLAATNEKLFFGSGTQLSVL.

The chain links TRBV25-1 to TRBJ1-4; tentatively, D is TRBD1 (6 bases). Trimming pared 6 bases from V and 4 bases from J, leaving 21 bases between. CDR1 and CDR2 from the germline V gene are MGHDK and SYGVNS. The CDR3 sequence is 17 residues long. CDR3 residues: CASRGGLYSSFNEKLFF. The CDR3 nucleotides read TGTGCCAGCAGGGGGGGCCTTTACAGCTCCTTTAATGAAAAACTGTTTTTT.

The chain links TRBV11-3 to TRBJ2-3; D possibly corresponds to TRBD2 (5 bases). Trimming took off 5 bases at V and 0 bases at J, with 12 bases between the two ends. The CDR3 totals 15 residues. Germline V gives CDR1 SGHNT, CDR2 YENEEA. CDR3: CASSPGFRSTDTQYF. The CDR3 DNA is TGTGCCAGCAGCCCGGGATTCAGGAGCACAGATACGCAGTATTTT.

The chain couples TRBV5-1 to TRBJ2-6; maybe TRBD1 (5 bases). From germline, CDR1 is SGHRS and CDR2 YFSETQ. V lost 5 bases, J lost 4 bases, and 22 bases lay in between. The CDR3 consists of 18 residues. The CDR3 sequence is CASSDFRQLMEGANVLTF. CDR3 nucleotides: TGCGCCAGCAGTGATTTCCGACAGCTGATGGAGGGGGCCAACGTCCTGACTTTC.

The V and J genes are TRBV30 and TRBJ2-1; 14 bases are shared with TRBD2. The V and J ends lost 5 bases and 7 bases, in that order; junction bases with no gene match: 4. Germline CDR1 GTSNPN, CDR2 SVGIG (reference sequence). The CDR3 spans 14 residues. This chain's CDR3 is CAWGTSGSNNEQFF. In DNA form, the CDR3 reads TGTGCCTGGGGGACTAGCGGGAGCAATAATGAGCAGTTCTTC.

The DNA for the CDR3 is TGTGCCAGCAGCCAAGATTCAGCGAACAATGAGCAGTTCTTC. Amino acids: CASSQDSANNEQFF. This sequence joins TRBV14 and TRBJ2-1; unclear D gene. Looked up from germline, CDR1 is SGHDN and CDR2 is FVKESK. Trimming left V 0 bases short and J 5 bases short, with 8 bases between. CDR3 size: 14 residues.

V is TRBV15 and J is TRBJ2-3, with D possibly matching TRBD2 (6 bases). Germline CDR1 LNHNV, CDR2 YYDKDF (reference sequence). The CDR3 length is 14 residues. Trimming cost V 6 bases and J 3 bases, with 13 bases left between them. CDR3 nucleotides: TGTGCCACCAGTCAACTAGCTGCTACAGATACGCAGTATTTT. Translated: CATSQLAATDTQYF.

This chain uses TRBV19 with TRBJ2-7, with 10 bases matching TRBD1. With V trimmed by 7 bases and J by 2 bases, 5 bases remained unmatched. Germline CDR1 reads LNHDA; CDR2 reads SQIVND (reference sequence). CDR3 length equals 14 residues. Written as DNA, the CDR3 is TGTGCCAGTATTCCCGGGACAGGGGCCTACGAGCAGTACTTC. Its translation is CASIPGTGAYEQYF.

The chain joins TRBV5-1 to TRBJ2-2; 8 nucleotides match TRBD2. Germline CDR1 and CDR2: SGHRS and YFSETQ. The CDR3 covers 14 residues. Losses at the gene ends were 4 bases for V and 4 bases for J; bases not matched to a gene: 3. The CDR3 DNA is TGCGCCAGCAGCCCAGGGACTAGCACCGGGGAGCTGTTTTTT. Translating it yields CASSPGTSTGELFF.